The rows below give T cell receptor beta chains drawn from one sample of a study of shared clonotypes between healthy human individuals. Only in-frame clones appear in the TCRdb table, and some are missing; sequencing was by immunoSEQ multiplex PCR. The sample has about 2 million clones, about 95% seen once; the top ten hold under 1.5%. Source material: naive CD8+ T cells sorted from blood. These receptors were obtained from a man younger than 35 in good health. CDR3s leave out the opening cysteine and the closing phenylalanine or tryptophan. Clone size, where shown, is once, few, many, or a class for clones that have expanded.

j_gene	v_gene	abundance	len	CDR3aa
TRBJ1-3	TRBV9	.	13	ASSVDYGSGNTIY
TRBJ2-1	TRBV7-9	.	11	ASKAGEGDEQF
TRBJ2-1	TRBV6-5	.	11	ASSPGGYNEQF
TRBJ1-1	TRBV7-9	.	13	ASSPGQGASTEAF
TRBJ2-5	TRBV9	.	15	ASSGFGLALVGETQY
TRBJ1-1	TRBV13	.	13	AISAVGPWNTEAF
TRBJ2-1	TRBV7-6	once	14	ASSLVPSGRDNEQF
TRBJ2-7	TRBV7-2	once	11	ASSLAALYEQY
TRBJ2-2	TRBV5-6	.	15	ASSSPSQGWDTGELF
TRBJ2-1	TRBV7-9	.	12	ASSLGSSYNEQF
TRBJ2-3	TRBV7-9	once	12	ASSPSGLGDTQY
TRBJ2-7	TRBV19	.	11	ASSMADSYEQY
TRBJ1-4	TRBV6-6	.	14	ASSYSRDVGHEKLF
TRBJ2-1	TRBV5-6	once	12	ASSAGLAGFEQF
TRBJ2-5	TRBV28	.	13	ASSLGGYDQETQY
TRBJ2-1	TRBV5-6	.	10	ASSFSDNEQF
TRBJ2-2	TRBV27	.	14	ASNSAGQAVTGELF
TRBJ2-7	TRBV19	.	12	ASSILAGAYEQY
TRBJ1-2	TRBV11-2	.	12	ASSLVSSVGGYT
TRBJ2-7	TRBV27	.	12	ASSLAGDFYEQY
TRBJ2-7	TRBV5-1	.	13	ASSITSGNSYEQY
TRBJ2-3	TRBV28	.	12	ASTWTGGTDTQY
TRBJ2-7	TRBV4-1	.	11	ASSPSSTYEQY
TRBJ2-7	TRBV27	.	14	ASSLMQPRAFDEQY
TRBJ1-6	TRBV4-1	.	14	ASSQDTGEYNSPLH
TRBJ1-1	TRBV10-2	.	11	ASSEGGRTEAF
TRBJ2-7	TRBV7-9	.	15	ASSLAGLAGPTYEQY
TRBJ2-5	TRBV28	.	12	ASSLGTVIETQY
TRBJ1-1	TRBV7-6	.	12	ASSLLGWGLEAF
TRBJ2-5	TRBV14	.	12	ASSRTGGEETQY
TRBJ1-3	TRBV9	.	12	ASSVGESGNTIY
TRBJ1-6	TRBV4-1	.	14	ASSDRSALDNSPLH
TRBJ2-6	TRBV7-9	once	17	ASSAGAGTGGSGANVLT
TRBJ2-3	TRBV5-6	.	13	ASSLALAGIDTQY
TRBJ1-2	TRBV30	few	9	AWSVEGGYT
TRBJ1-1	TRBV6-5	.	13	ASSYSLGANTEAF